The present T cell receptor beta chain was sequenced within a study of regulatory T cells in long-lasting Graves disease. Overall study findings and caveats: The study found lower TCR diversity in persistent Graves' patients than in newly diagnosed ones. Thyroid tissue went unexamined; only peripheral blood was analyzed.

Investigators prepared the TCR beta libraries by applying iRepertoire HTBI primers and Arm-PCR of CDR3 regions. Using its own MiXCR run on the multiplex PCR reads, TCRdb lists one record per CDR3 protein. The sample yields more than 650,000 distinct CDR3 sequences, around 32% seen once. Specified time point: persistent/refractory GD, antithyroid drugs over 5 years with positive TRAb. With RNA extracted from PBMCs as input, the TCR library was made. In its sample, this clonotype was seen a few times. The antigen is not known. The source material was peripheral blood mononuclear cells (PBMCs), sampled when the disease was refractory, from a patient treated with antithyroid drugs. The sequence came from a female donor with Graves disease.

The CDR3 is CASRGGSGTEAFF. The CDR3 DNA is TGTGCCAGCAGGGGAGGTAGTGGTACTGAAGCTTTCTTT. The rearrangement uses TRBV3-1 and TRBJ1-1, with D unclear. Trimming left V 6 bases short and J 5 bases short, with 13 bases between. CDR3 size: 13 residues. Germline CDR1 is LGHDT and CDR2 is YNNKEL (reference sequence).